This T cell receptor beta chain was recorded in a study of OX40 agonist ivuxolimab in advanced cancers. Overall study: Clinicians treated patients with ivuxolimab, an agonistic anti-OX40 (CD134) antibody. Overall study results and limits: Relatively little clonal expansion, among the lowest observed, appeared in partial responders at 0.1-3.0 mg/kg. Part of the nonresponder group also had normalized T-cell clonal expansion that was low. The mean number of expanded clones was higher in CD8+ T cells than in CD4+.

Sequenced by immunoSEQ multiplex PCR; TCRdb stores in-frame clones only, minus some. The sample yields tens of thousands of clones, about nine tenths seen once. In the case of this clone: Its specificity is unknown.

The sequence came from an adult with an advanced solid tumor such as melanoma, head and neck, liver or kidney cancer. Sequenced here: CD4+ or CD8+ T cells sorted from blood, sampled in a trial of the OX40 agonist ivuxolimab.

CDR3 loop: CASSFPGQGSPGELFF. CDR3 DNA: TGTGCCAGCAGCTTCCCGGGACAGGGGTCCCCCGGGGAGCTGTTTTTT. The V call is TRBV5-4, the J call TRBJ2-2; 10 bases map to TRBD1. Germline V gene sequence: CDR1 SGHNT, CDR2 YYREEE (reference sequence). Trimming cost V 2 bases and J 6 bases; bases outside gene matches: 7. There are 16 residues in the CDR3.